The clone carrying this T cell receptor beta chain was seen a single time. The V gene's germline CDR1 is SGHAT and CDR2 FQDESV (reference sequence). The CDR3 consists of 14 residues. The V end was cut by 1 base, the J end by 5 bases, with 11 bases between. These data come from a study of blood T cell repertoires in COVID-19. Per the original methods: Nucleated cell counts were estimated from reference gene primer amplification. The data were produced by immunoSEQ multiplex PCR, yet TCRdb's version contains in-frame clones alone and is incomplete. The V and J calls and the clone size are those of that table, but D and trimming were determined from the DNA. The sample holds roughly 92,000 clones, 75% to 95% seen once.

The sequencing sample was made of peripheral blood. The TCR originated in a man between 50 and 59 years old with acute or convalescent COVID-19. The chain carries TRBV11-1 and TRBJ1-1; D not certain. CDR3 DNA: TGTGCCAGCAGCTTAGTTCGAGGGCGTACTGAAGCTTTCTTT. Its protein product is CASSLVRGRTEAFF.